These 5 T cell receptor beta chains were all obtained from the same sample, sequenced in a study of blood T cells in healthy people across ages (dated by TCRdb to 2015 to 2017). Preparation of the library involved 5' RACE. The sequencer listed for this sample is Illumina HiSeq 2500. A second PCR of roughly 6 to 11 cycles was run with a J-beta primer mix and a sample-barcoded 5' primer. In TCRdb, the public reads were trimmed at Q25 with fastp and aligned with MiXCR, with productive beta chains retained. Every distinct CDR3 protein forms one entry, paired with its most common genes and DNA. The sample table records hundreds of thousands of distinct CDR3 sequences; 56% of these occur just once. Together, the top ten hold roughly 25% of the sample. The source material was blood. The receptors stem from a man aged 35 to 55 in good health.

The rearrangement links TRBV2 to TRBJ2-5, with D possibly matching TRBD1 (6 bases). The germline V gene has CDR1 SNHLY and CDR2 FYNNEI. The V and J ends lost 8 bases and 11 bases respectively, with 21 bases between them. The CDR3 covers 13 residues. The CDR3 loop reads CASAQGMGHEQYF. In nucleotides, the CDR3 is TGTGCCAGCGCCCAGGGAATGGGACATGAGCAGTACTTC.

This rearrangement joins TRBV6-2 or TRBV6-3 to TRBJ2-1; perhaps TRBD1 as D (6 bases). The CDR3 contains 17 residues. Germline values: CDR1 MNHEY, CDR2 SVGEGT. V was cut by 5 bases and J by 3 bases, with 20 bases left in between. CDR3 DNA: TGTGCCAGCAGTCCTGCTACCCAGGACAGCCACTACAATGAGCAGTTCTTC. This sequence encodes CASSPATQDSHYNEQFF.

The rearrangement uses TRBV7-2 and TRBJ1-2; weak D call: TRBD1 (6 bases). Germline V CDR1 and CDR2: SGHTA, FQGNSA. CDR3 size: 14 residues. The V end lost 3 bases, the J end lost 4 bases, and 12 bases lay between the germline ends. CDR3 DNA sequence: TGTGCCAGCAGCTTCAGGACAGCCCTCTATGGCTACACCTTC. Translated: CASSFRTALYGYTF. The entire variable domain, with the rest obtained from reference TRBV7-2 and TRBJ1-2, is as follows: GAGVSQSPSNKVTEKGKDVELRCDPISGHTALYWYRQSLGQGLEFLIYFQGNSAPDKSGLPSDRFSAERTGGSVSTLTIQRTQQEDSAVYLCASSFRTALYGYTFGSGTRLTVV.

The chain recombines TRBV7-3 with TRBJ2-1; the D gene could be TRBD1 or TRBD2 (6 bases each). The CDR3 has 16 residues. V was trimmed by 2 bases and J by 9 bases, leaving 20 bases between them. Germline V gene lookup returns CDR1 SGHTA and CDR2 FQGTGA. The CDR3 coding sequence is TGTGCCAGCAGCTTAGGGGGGCCGGGAGCTAATGGTGAGCAGTTCTTC. Protein sequence: CASSLGGPGANGEQFF.

This clonotype was detected a few times. The rearrangement joins TRBV10-2 to TRBJ1-2; 10 bases line up with TRBD1. V gave up 6 bases and J gave up 2 bases; unmatched junction bases: 3. The germline V gene encodes CDR1 WSHSY and CDR2 SAAADI. The CDR3 spans 14 residues. The CDR3 here is CASRETGGNYGYTF. CDR3 DNA sequence: TGCGCCAGCAGAGAGACAGGGGGCAACTATGGCTACACCTTC.